The clone carrying this T cell receptor beta chain showed up just a few times. Antigen specificity is unknown. CDR1 is LNHDA and CDR2 is SQIVND in the germline V gene (reference sequence). With 5 bases removed from V and 11 bases from J, the gap between germline ends came to 18 bases. The CDR3 is 13 residues long. The data were taken from a study of regulatory T cells in long-lasting Graves disease. Study outcomes and limitations: Possibly, accuracy suffered from the small sample size. Newly diagnosed patients had higher TCR diversity than persistent Graves' patients did.

Time point indicated: persistent/refractory GD, antithyroid drugs over 5 years with positive TRAb. From RNA extracted from PBMCs, the TCR library was made. Arm-PCR of CDR3 regions and iRepertoire HTBI primers were the basis on which TCR beta libraries were built. MiXCR, run by TCRdb on the multiplex PCR reads, gives a single entry per CDR3 protein. The sample holds 650,000 to 700,000 distinct CDR3 sequences, 25% to 35% seen once. The rearrangement joins TRBV19 to TRBJ1-1, with D tentatively TRBD1 (6 bases). The sequencing used peripheral blood mononuclear cells (PBMCs), collected when the disease was refractory, from a patient treated with antithyroid drugs. This TCR came from a female donor with Graves disease. CDR3 DNA: TGTGCCAGTAGTGAGGGGGACCGCCGGATCGCTTTCTTT. It is translated as CASSEGDRRIAFF.